This TCR beta chain was recorded in a study of cytomegalovirus exposure and HLA in healthy donors (dated 2017 in TCRdb). Regarding the complete study: An earlier analysis of several hundred of the donors reported around 280 Gb of sequence data and 117 million unique TCR beta sequences obtained from some 200 million T cells. To study patterns of TCR occurrence, a later analysis re-analyzed previously published TCR beta repertoires from 666 donors and added high-resolution HLA genotyping. Every discovery cohort repertoire had been produced on one sequencing platform. Donor age, sex, ethnicity and CMV serostatus were collected together with the repertoire data. An early release covering roughly 640 HLA-typed donors comprised about 300 gigabases of sequencing data and 85 million to 100 million unique TCR sequences. Both class I and class II loci were covered by HLA typing, at four-digit resolution. High-throughput TCR immunosequencing, statistical association of individual TCRs with disease status, and machine learning were combined to predict cytomegalovirus infection status. On average, 235,054 unique TCR beta nucleotide sequences were sequenced per donor among 398 genotyped donors of the cohort, with about 19% of those sequences being non-productive. Genome-wide SNP genotypes for about 55% of the roughly 670 donors were used in a later genetic analysis, which treated that subset as a discovery cohort. Using immunosequencing, the study profiled T cell repertoires from around 680 subjects and related those repertoires to cytomegalovirus serostatus. Because of strong linkage in the cohort, roughly five DR-DQ haplotypes were treated as single units for association and clustering. Besides the first cohort of approximately 670 subjects, a separate validation cohort made up of roughly 120 different subjects was used. An earlier analysis of more than 450 of the donors used high-throughput TCR beta sequencing to judge whether each TCR beta V gene segment behaved as functional or pseudogenic. The study aimed to test whether cataloging public T cell receptors could reveal signatures of past pathogen exposure. The later analysis used no new phenotypic data to find candidate immune exposures, relying instead on TCR beta sequences and their occurrence across donors. Of the roughly 410 genotyped donors, less than 90% were placed in the genetic ancestry cluster associated with self-reported Caucasian donors. Typing coverage varied by locus: 629-630 donors for A, B, C, DRB1 and DQB1; approximately 520 for DQA1; over 600 for DPA1; 450 to 480 for DPB1. The study at large found these results: A cluster of highly shared sequence variants was judged likely to represent a technical artifact of the sequencing pipeline. In a later analysis, TCR association rates were found to vary across HLA loci, with the most associated TCRs seen for DRB1 alleles and the fewest for HLA-C alleles. Specific HLA alleles were associated with 16,951 TCR beta sequences at a false discovery rate of 0.05 in a later analysis. In both the original and validation cohorts, the classifier was reported to diagnose cytomegalovirus status with high specificity and sensitivity. In a later analysis, HLA-associated TCR beta chains were found to be more clonally expanded and to have lower generation probabilities than equally common non-associated chains. Only TCR beta chains were sequenced in this cohort, and the absence of alpha or paired-chain data limited detectable features. The only immune exposure information available for the cohort was CMV serostatus. Sequencing depth was assumed to be roughly uniform across donors in the presence/absence analyses, though that assumption may not hold. In a later analysis, several top co-occurrence clusters were reported to appear linked to parvovirus B19, influenza, CMV and Epstein-Barr virus. Most CMV-associated TCR beta chains appeared to be HLA-restricted in a later analysis, and the HLA associations seemed to be driven largely by CMV exposure. When HLA alleles, especially DR and DQ, strongly co-occurred, TCR associations were difficult to assign to individual alleles. Broadly in line with IMGT annotations, most TCR beta V segments showed up in productive rearrangements about 87% or about 30% of the time in an earlier analysis of around 600 of the donors. Some IMGT-functional V segments, including TRBV6-2 and TRBV6-3, could not be distinguished by the 87-base-pair reads and were therefore excluded. Compared with the approximately 670-donor mean, donors in an Asian-associated ancestry cluster had fewer N-insertions in productive TCRs, according to a later genetic analysis. Because HLA typing was unavailable for some donors at each locus, only the typed subset was used in association tests. The authors suggested that the approach could potentially be generalized to other disease states and immunological phenotypes. While some public TCRs were present in many individuals, most TCR sequences turned up only very rarely across donors. A further reported finding was that TCR beta sequences accurately predicted the HLA-A and HLA-B alleles for most subjects in the first cohort. Linkage disequilibrium might explain the correlated functional status among segregating V segments, but an unknown experimental factor could not be excluded. The study listed 170 or so TCR beta chains as associated with cytomegalovirus. The earlier analysis of 450 to 700 of the donors excluded fewer than 20 rarely observed V segments, including chromosome 9 orphons, because counts were too low. A few of the identified cytomegalovirus-associated TCR beta chains were confirmed in vitro to be specific for cytomegalovirus antigens. A later genetic analysis associated a missense DCLRE1C variant with V-gene and J-gene trimming of TCR beta chains, and an independent cohort replicated the association.

On this clone itself: The specificity of this receptor is unknown. Base qualities are not recorded, but no much larger clone differs from it by a single base.

The cohort was made up of approximately 700 healthy bone marrow donors. At the time of sampling, all cohort members were nominally healthy, though unrecorded immune exposures were likely present. The donor was CMV seronegative and belonged to the group of over 350 seronegative cohort members. A peripheral blood sample was collected from each donor, and TCR beta sequencing was performed on peripheral blood mononuclear cells. Genomic DNA was extracted from the blood cell samples with the Qiagen DNeasy Blood Extraction Kit. Libraries came from the immunoSEQ multiplex PCR assay. For the multiplex PCR, a mixture combining 60 forward primers for TCR Vbeta segments and 13 reverse primers for TCR Jbeta segments was used. A multiplex PCR assay on genomic DNA amplified the CDR3 region of rearranged TCR beta genes. Amplified TCR beta libraries were sequenced as 87-base-pair reads on the Illumina HiSeq System. In the authors' own workflow: A later analysis tallied around 80 million unique TCR beta chains across the 666 repertoires, and approximately 9.9 million of those chains were shared by two or more donors. A nearest-neighbor algorithm error-corrected the raw reads and collapsed the reads into unique sequences, merging closely related sequences to remove PCR and sequencing errors. To assign V, D and J gene segments, CDR3 sequences were aligned to IMGT reference sequences. For a sequence to be retained, a match of at least six nucleotides was required to both a V gene segment and a J gene segment. Rearrangements were called productive when the CDR3 lacked stop codons and stayed in frame with V and J; all others were non-productive. Following IMGT convention, CDR3 was defined as the stretch from the second conserved V-encoded cysteine to the conserved J-encoded phenylalanine. In an earlier analysis of approximately 500 of the donors, sequences lacking an unambiguous match to a single V gene segment were excluded. In an earlier analysis of a few hundred of the donors, V segments were called functional above 56.7% productive rearrangements and were called segregating when the between-donor standard deviation exceeded 5%. A statistical classification framework was built for diagnosing cytomegalovirus status from the catalog of TCR beta chain sequences. In a later analysis, TCR nucleotide sequences were compared against IMGT/GENE-DB human TR gene sequences so that V and J genes could be assigned. Using the TCRdist pipeline, a later analysis assigned CDR3 sequences along with most-parsimonious VDJ recombination scenarios. In a later analysis, every TCR beta chain was defined by the combination of its CDR3 amino acid sequence and its V-gene family, and reads without a unique V-gene family were dropped. A later analysis removed over 500 highly shared, low-generation-probability nucleotide sequences to deal with suspected cross-contamination and a sequencing artifact. In a later analysis, a clonal expansion index was calculated for each public chain from normalized within-repertoire ranks of inferred template counts. A later analysis computed generation probabilities with a VDJ recombination model fitted to out-of-frame rearrangements, and checked the results against IGoR. A later analysis scored TCR-TCR, TCR-HLA and TCR-CMV co-occurrence with hypergeometric tests, applying a repertoire-size bias correction to TCR pairs. False discovery rates were estimated in a later analysis by permuting HLA or CMV assignments 20 times. A later analysis grouped co-occurring TCRs with DBSCAN, adding TCRdist sequence similarity when clustering within HLA-allele-positive subsets. Repertoires with fewer than 30,000 or more than 120,000 public chains, plus five repertoires with anomalous nucleotide sharing, were excluded from co-occurrence clustering. TCRdb's version of the immuneACCESS table is confined to in-frame rearrangements and falls short of the full clone set. An unresolved V gene accounts for under half of the shortfall where checked; the remainder is of unknown origin. The DNA gave D and trimming, while V, J and clone size come from that table. This sample has some 120,000 clones in its table, and about 81% of those were observed once. The top ten clones comprise approximately 1% of the sample.

V was cut back by 2 bases and J by 1 base, leaving a gap of 17 bases between them. Sequences SGHTA (CDR1) and FQGNSA (CDR2) are obtained from the germline V gene. There are 17 amino acids in the CDR3, from cysteine to phenylalanine inclusive. The sequence is cut down to CDR3 DNA, 51 bases in frame from base 1. This sequence uses TRBV7-2 and TRBJ2-5; no D gene is confidently identified. Sequences were obtained from PBMCs. The TCR sequence derives from a woman in her 30s in good health and CMV-seronegative. The encoded CDR3 is CASSLRSTRRLQETQYF. The DNA is as follows: TGTGCCAGCAGCTTACGGAGCACCCGGCGCCTCCAAGAGACCCAGTACTTC.